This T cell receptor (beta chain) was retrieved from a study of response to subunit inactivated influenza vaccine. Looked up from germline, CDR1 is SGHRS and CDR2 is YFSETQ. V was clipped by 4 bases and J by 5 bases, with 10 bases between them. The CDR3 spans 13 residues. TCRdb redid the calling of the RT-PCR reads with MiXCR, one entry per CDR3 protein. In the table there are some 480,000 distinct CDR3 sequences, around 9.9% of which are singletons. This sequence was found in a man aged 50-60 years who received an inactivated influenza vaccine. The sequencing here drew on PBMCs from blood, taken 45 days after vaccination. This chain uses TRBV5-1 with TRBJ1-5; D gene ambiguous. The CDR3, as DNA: TGCGCCAGCAGCAAATCAATGGATCAGCCCCAGCATTTT. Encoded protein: CASSKSMDQPQHF. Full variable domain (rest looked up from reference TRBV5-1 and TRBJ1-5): KAGVTQTPRYLIKTRGQQVTLSCSPISGHRSVSWYQQTPGQGLQFLFEYFSETQRNKGNFPGRFSGRQFSNSRSEMNVSTLELGDSALYLCASSKSMDQPQHFGDGTRLSIL.